A selection of T cell receptor beta chains follows, all from one sample in a study of blood T cell repertoires in COVID-19. The method was immunoSEQ multiplex PCR; TCRdb's version includes in-frame clones alone and lacks a portion of them. The sample includes over 250,000 clones, 90% of them seen just once. Sequenced input: PBMCs or T cells enriched from blood (not recorded which). These receptors were collected from a woman aged 25-40 years who had recovered from COVID-19. The CDR3 runs from the conserved cysteine through the conserved F or W. A D gene is named only where the DNA matches it firmly. Only part of the rows carry a size: once, few, many, or a class if the clone is expanded.

CDR3 DNA: TGTGCCAGCAGCTCAGGACAGGGGGGAACATATGGCTACACCTTC; CDR3 protein: CASSSGQGGTYGYTF; J gene: TRBJ1-2; V gene: TRBV7-2; clone size: NA; D gene: TRBD1
CDR3 DNA: TGTGCCAGCCGGCCTGCGGGAGGCTACAATGAGCAGTTCTTC; CDR3 protein: CASRPAGGYNEQFF; J gene: TRBJ2-1; V gene: TRBV6-5; clone size: NA; D gene: TRBD2
CDR3 DNA: TGTGCCAGCAGTTATGGGCAAAGGGGCGGCTATGGCTACACCTTC; CDR3 protein: CASSYGQRGGYGYTF; J gene: TRBJ1-2; V gene: TRBV6-2/TRBV6-3; clone size: NA; D gene: NA
CDR3 DNA: TGTGCCAGTAGTATAGGGGGGCGCAGAAAAGAGACCCAGTACTTC; CDR3 protein: CASSIGGRRKETQYF; J gene: TRBJ2-5; V gene: TRBV19; clone size: NA; D gene: NA
CDR3 DNA: TGTGCCATCGGGTCGGAGGGAGTACTAACCGGGGAGCTGTTTTTT; CDR3 protein: CAIGSEGVLTGELFF; J gene: TRBJ2-2; V gene: TRBV10-3; clone size: once; D gene: NA
CDR3 DNA: TGTGCTAGCAGCCCAACTCCAAGGGGAACTGAAGCTTTCTTT; CDR3 protein: CASSPTPRGTEAFF; J gene: TRBJ1-1; V gene: TRBV7-7; clone size: NA; D gene: NA
CDR3 DNA: TGTGCCAGCAGCCCCGTTCGGACTGAAGCTTTCTTT; CDR3 protein: CASSPVRTEAFF; J gene: TRBJ1-1; V gene: TRBV7-2; clone size: NA; D gene: NA
CDR3 DNA: TGTGCCAGCAGTACGTTGGGGACAGGGGACACTGAAGCTTTCTTT; CDR3 protein: CASSTLGTGDTEAFF; J gene: TRBJ1-1; V gene: TRBV27; clone size: NA; D gene: TRBD1
CDR3 DNA: TGTGCCACTAAGCCCGGTATAGCTAACTATGGCTACACCTTC; CDR3 protein: CATKPGIANYGYTF; J gene: TRBJ1-2; V gene: TRBV6-5; clone size: NA; D gene: NA
CDR3 DNA: TGTGCCAGCAAGGGCGGGGCAGCTGATCAGCCCCAGCATTTT; CDR3 protein: CASKGGAADQPQHF; J gene: TRBJ1-5; V gene: TRBV19; clone size: NA; D gene: NA
CDR3 DNA: TGTGCCAGCAGCCGGGAGTATAATTCACCCCTCCACTTT; CDR3 protein: CASSREYNSPLHF; J gene: TRBJ1-6; V gene: TRBV7-8; clone size: NA; D gene: NA
CDR3 DNA: TGTGCCAGCAGTTTAGTACAGAACCACGAGCAGTACTTC; CDR3 protein: CASSLVQNHEQYF; J gene: TRBJ2-7; V gene: TRBV28; clone size: NA; D gene: NA
CDR3 DNA: TGCGCCAGCAGCCCAGGGGACAGGGGGTCCTACAATGAGCAGTTCTTC; CDR3 protein: CASSPGDRGSYNEQFF; J gene: TRBJ2-1; V gene: TRBV4-3; clone size: once; D gene: TRBD1
CDR3 DNA: TGTGCCAGCAGCTCCAATACACTGAACACTGAAGCTTTCTTT; CDR3 protein: CASSSNTLNTEAFF; J gene: TRBJ1-1; V gene: TRBV5-4; clone size: NA; D gene: NA
CDR3 DNA: TGTGCCAGCAGTTTAGAGGGGGAAAACGAGCAGTACTTC; CDR3 protein: CASSLEGENEQYF; J gene: TRBJ2-7; V gene: TRBV28; clone size: NA; D gene: NA
CDR3 DNA: TGTGCCAGCAGTGAGACGGGGAATGAAAAACTGTTTTTT; CDR3 protein: CASSETGNEKLFF; J gene: TRBJ1-4; V gene: TRBV2; clone size: NA; D gene: NA
CDR3 DNA: TGTGCCAGTAGTAATGGTCGGACTAGCGGGAGGAGCTGGGGGGAGCAGTACTTC; CDR3 protein: CASSNGRTSGRSWGEQYF; J gene: TRBJ2-7; V gene: TRBV19; clone size: once; D gene: TRBD2
CDR3 DNA: TGTGCCAGCAGTGGGCAGATGAACACTGAAGCTTTCTTT; CDR3 protein: CASSGQMNTEAFF; J gene: TRBJ1-1; V gene: TRBV2; clone size: many; D gene: NA
CDR3 DNA: TGTGCCAGTAGTACCTCCAGGGGGAACACTGAAGCTTTCTTT; CDR3 protein: CASSTSRGNTEAFF; J gene: TRBJ1-1; V gene: TRBV19; clone size: NA; D gene: NA
CDR3 DNA: TGTGCCAGTAGTATAATAGCGGGAGCTCTCACAGATACGCAGTATTTT; CDR3 protein: CASSIIAGALTDTQYF; J gene: TRBJ2-3; V gene: TRBV19; clone size: NA; D gene: TRBD2
CDR3 DNA: TGTGCCAGCAGCAGGGACAGCCACTATGGCTACACCTTC; CDR3 protein: CASSRDSHYGYTF; J gene: TRBJ1-2; V gene: TRBV6-5; clone size: NA; D gene: TRBD1
CDR3 DNA: TGTGCCAGCAGCACGGGCACAGGGTCCTACGAGCAGTACTTC; CDR3 protein: CASSTGTGSYEQYF; J gene: TRBJ2-7; V gene: TRBV9; clone size: NA; D gene: NA
CDR3 DNA: TGCGCCAGCAGCTTTGGAGGTATGTGGACTGAAGCTTTCTTT; CDR3 protein: CASSFGGMWTEAFF; J gene: TRBJ1-1; V gene: TRBV5-1; clone size: NA; D gene: NA
CDR3 DNA: TGTGCCAGCAGCAGAGGGACAGGGGGCAGAGAGACCCAGTACTTC; CDR3 protein: CASSRGTGGRETQYF; J gene: TRBJ2-5; V gene: TRBV7-9; clone size: NA; D gene: TRBD1
CDR3 DNA: TGTGCCAGCAGTACGGACAGGGGGAGAGGCTACACCTTC; CDR3 protein: CASSTDRGRGYTF; J gene: TRBJ1-2; V gene: TRBV12-3/TRBV12-4; clone size: NA; D gene: TRBD1
CDR3 DNA: TGTGCCAGCAGCTTAGGGACGGGGATAAGCACAGATACGCAGTATTTT; CDR3 protein: CASSLGTGISTDTQYF; J gene: TRBJ2-3; V gene: TRBV7-6; clone size: NA; D gene: NA
CDR3 DNA: TGTGCCAGCAGTCTCTACCTACTAGCGGGAGGGCCGGGAGAGCAGTTCTTC; CDR3 protein: CASSLYLLAGGPGEQFF; J gene: TRBJ2-1; V gene: TRBV28; clone size: NA; D gene: TRBD2
CDR3 DNA: TGTGCCAGCTCACCCATCTCCCCGGGACAGGGCAATCAGCCCCAGCATTTT; CDR3 protein: CASSPISPGQGNQPQHF; J gene: TRBJ1-5; V gene: TRBV18; clone size: NA; D gene: TRBD1
CDR3 DNA: TGCGCCAGCAGCGCGGGCCTCCAGGGGGTGACTGAAGCTTTCTTT; CDR3 protein: CASSAGLQGVTEAFF; J gene: TRBJ1-1; V gene: TRBV4-1; clone size: NA; D gene: TRBD1
CDR3 DNA: TGTGCCAGTAGTTCGACCGGGACGGGACTCTATGGCTACACCTTC; CDR3 protein: CASSSTGTGLYGYTF; J gene: TRBJ1-2; V gene: TRBV19; clone size: few; D gene: NA
CDR3 DNA: TGTGCCAGCAGTCCTACTCACGCGCCTTACAATGAGCAGTTCTTC; CDR3 protein: CASSPTHAPYNEQFF; J gene: TRBJ2-1; V gene: TRBV6-5; clone size: NA; D gene: NA
CDR3 DNA: TGTGCCAGCAGCGTAGTCGGAGAGACCCAGTACTTC; CDR3 protein: CASSVVGETQYF; J gene: TRBJ2-5; V gene: TRBV9; clone size: NA; D gene: NA
CDR3 DNA: TGTGCCAGCAGCTTAAGAGGCCCTGGGGATACGCAGTATTTT; CDR3 protein: CASSLRGPGDTQYF; J gene: TRBJ2-3; V gene: TRBV7-3; clone size: NA; D gene: NA
CDR3 DNA: TGCGCCAGCAGTGAGAGGGGAAGCCACGAGCAGTACTTC; CDR3 protein: CASSERGSHEQYF; J gene: TRBJ2-7; V gene: TRBV10-1; clone size: NA; D gene: NA
CDR3 DNA: TGTGCCAGCAGCGTTGGCGACAGCTCCTACAATGAGCAGTTCTTC; CDR3 protein: CASSVGDSSYNEQFF; J gene: TRBJ2-1; V gene: TRBV9; clone size: NA; D gene: NA
CDR3 DNA: TGTGCCAGCAGCTTATCACGGGAGTCCGATGAGCAGTTCTTC; CDR3 protein: CASSLSRESDEQFF; J gene: TRBJ2-1; V gene: TRBV7-9; clone size: NA; D gene: NA